The sequence of this TCR beta chain was determined in a study of blood T cell repertoires in COVID-19. Study-wide context: Some COVID-19 samples were acute and others convalescent; all came from the United States, Italy and Spain.

Per the germline V gene, CDR1 is SGHVS and CDR2 is FQNEAQ. The CDR3 has 15 amino acids. V dropped 4 bases and J dropped 2; count of bases not matched to a gene: 5. Here immunoSEQ multiplex PCR was the method, and the copy in TCRdb shows in-frame clones only, minus some. The sample holds more than 200,000 clones, around 84% seen once. The clonotype comes from a man in his sixties with acute or convalescent COVID-19. Input material: peripheral blood. The chain employs TRBV7-8 and TRBJ2-5; 9 bases fit TRBD2. In DNA form, the CDR3 reads TGTGCCAGCAGCTGGGGGAGCGGGAGGCAAGAGACCCAGTACTTC. Its protein is CASSWGSGRQETQYF. Together with reference TRBV7-8 and TRBJ2-5, the CDR3 gives the full variable domain: GAGVSQSPRYKVAKRGQDVALRCDPISGHVSLFWYQQALGQGPEFLTYFQNEAQLDKSGLPSDRFFAERPEGSVSTLKIQRTQQEDSAVYLCASSWGSGRQETQYFGPGTRLLVL.